This T cell receptor beta chain derives from a study of blood T cells in healthy people across ages. About the research overall: About one barcoded beta molecule per two T cells was captured by template switching. General observations from the study: The study could not conclusively compare naive and antigen-experienced cells, given its unsorted PBMCs.

A remark on this clonotype: Its antigen is currently unknown.

Through a sample-barcoded 5' primer and a J-beta primer mix, a second PCR was run for 7 to 11 cycles. MiXCR was run by TCRdb on the 5' RACE reads, yielding one entry per CDR3 protein. The sample carries 850,000 to 1,000,000 distinct CDR3 sequences, around 48% recorded once. The CDR3 consists of 17 residues. Looked up from germline, CDR1 is SNHLY and CDR2 is FYNNEI. V shed 4 bases, J shed 7 bases, and the junction held 14 bases outside the gene matches. The sequencing sample was made of blood. The V and J genes are TRBV2 and TRBJ2-1; TRBD1 aligns across 9 bases. The clonotype was recovered from a young man in good health. The CDR3 region has the DNA TGTGCCAGCAGTGGACGCCGCAGGACAGGGGTTGGTAATGAGCAGTTCTTC. This gives the protein CASSGRRRTGVGNEQFF. The entire variable domain, with the rest obtained from reference TRBV2 and TRBJ2-1, is as follows: EPEVTQTPSHQVTQMGQEVILRCVPISNHLYFYWYRQILGQKVEFLVSFYNNEISEKSEIFDDQFSVERPDGSNFTLKIRSTKLEDSAMYFCASSGRRRTGVGNEQFFGPGTRLTVL.